The 28 T cell receptor beta chains listed next were all sequenced from one sample in a study of shared clonotypes between healthy human individuals. Naive CD8 cells were CD45RO-negative, positively selected for CCR7, excluding terminally differentiated effector memory CD45RA+ cells. Some clones are missing from TCRdb's copy, which holds only in-frame ones; the method was immunoSEQ multiplex PCR. This repertoire shows approximately 1.9 million clones, 93% found once; its top ten account for more than 1.5%. The material sequenced was naive CD8+ T cells from PBMCs. The receptor source for this set is a man aged 18 to 35 in good health. Some clones in this sample may be carry-over from other donors' samples.

The rearrangement uses TRBV28 and TRBJ1-4; no reliable D call. The CDR3 sequence is 13 residues long. CDR1 and CDR2 from the germline V gene are MDHEN and SYDVKM. Trimming took off 8 bases at V and 4 bases at J, with 11 bases between the two ends. The DNA for the CDR3 is TGTGCCAGCTGGGCTGCTTATAATGAAAAACTGTTTTTT. Its protein is CASWAAYNEKLFF.

This chain links TRBV14 with TRBJ1-1; no reliable D call. V shed 2 bases and J shed 5 bases, with 12 bases lying between them. The CDR3 has 14 residues. CDR1 is SGHDN and CDR2 is FVKESK in the germline V gene. The CDR3 loop reads CASSQRRLGTEAFF. CDR3 coding DNA: TGTGCCAGCAGCCAACGCAGACTGGGGACTGAAGCTTTCTTT.

V gene TRBV7-3 combines with J gene TRBJ1-1, with D possibly matching TRBD1 (6 bases). Germline CDR1 is SGHTA and CDR2 is FQGTGA. The CDR3 extends over 16 amino acids. V gave up 5 bases and J gave up 0 bases, with 16 bases separating them. For the CDR3, the DNA is TGTGCCAGCAGCCCCCTCCAGGGGCCCATGAACACTGAAGCTTTCTTT. The encoded protein is CASSPLQGPMNTEAFF.

The rearrangement joins TRBV2 to TRBJ2-7, with 8 bases lining up with TRBD1. Trimming cost V 5 bases and J 12 bases; bases outside gene matches: 15. Germline lookup yields CDR1 SNHLY and CDR2 FYNNEI. The CDR3 has 14 residues. CDR3 sequence reads: CASSSPGQATPTYF. The CDR3 coding sequence is TGTGCCAGCAGTTCCCCGGGACAGGCCACCCCAACGTACTTC.

The CDR3, as DNA: TGTGCCAGCAGCTTAAACAGGGATATATGGGGGGAGCAGTACTTC. It yields the protein CASSLNRDIWGEQYF. This chain connects TRBV7-2 to TRBJ2-7, with D perhaps TRBD1 (6 bases). CDR1 and CDR2 (germline): SGHTA, FQGNSA. The CDR3 contains 15 residues. V was clipped by 2 bases and J by 7 bases, with 18 bases between them. Complete variable domain (other parts from reference TRBV7-2 and TRBJ2-7): GAGVSQSPSNKVTEKGKDVELRCDPISGHTALYWYRQSLGQGLEFLIYFQGNSAPDKSGLPSDRFSAERTGGSVSTLTIQRTQQEDSAVYLCASSLNRDIWGEQYFGPGTRLTVT.

This clone was picked up one time. The rearrangement links TRBV28 to TRBJ2-7; TRBD1 might be the D (5 bases). Trimming removed 7 bases from V and 1 base from J, with 14 bases in between. This CDR3 comprises 14 residues. Germline-derived CDR1 and CDR2 are MDHEN and SYDVKM. As DNA, the CDR3 is TGTGCCAGCAACATCAGGGAATCATCCTACGAGCAGTACTTC. Translating it yields CASNIRESSYEQYF.

In regard to this clone: This specimen includes other DNA sequences encoding the same CDR3. The chain recombines TRBV7-8 with TRBJ2-7; D call uncertain. Trimming removed 5 bases from V and 3 bases from J, with 5 bases in between. Germline V gene data show CDR1 as SGHVS and CDR2 as FQNEAQ. The CDR3 has 11 amino acids. The CDR3 nucleotides read TGTGCCAGCAGCGAAGGCTACGAGCAGTACTTC. Translating it yields CASSEGYEQYF.

V and J are TRBV6-8 and TRBJ2-3; maybe TRBD2 (6 bases). Germline V gene lookup returns CDR1 MNHGY and CDR2 SAAAGT. This CDR3 has 16 amino acids. The V end was cut by 1 base, the J end by 10 bases, with 21 bases between. CDR3 coding DNA: TGTGCCAGCAGTTACTGGTGGCGGGATGGGTTTAATGCGCAGTATTTT. It is translated as CASSYWWRDGFNAQYF.

The chain employs TRBV19 and TRBJ1-2; 9 bases are shared with TRBD1. CDR1 is LNHDA and CDR2 is SQIVND in the germline V gene (reference sequence). With V trimmed by 5 bases and J by 2 bases, 12 bases remained unmatched. The CDR3 covers 17 residues. The CDR3 protein is CASSPRTGEIVNYGYTF. The CDR3 DNA reads as TGTGCCAGTAGTCCCCGGACAGGGGAGATTGTGAACTATGGCTACACCTTC.

The V gene is TRBV12-5, the J gene TRBJ2-5; D remains unclear. Germline V CDR1 and CDR2: LGHNT, FRNRAP. CDR3 size: 15 residues. Trimming left V 0 bases short and J 3 bases short, with 11 bases between. CDR3 DNA sequence: TGTGCTAGTGGTTTGGTACTTTTGAGTAAAGAGACCCAGTACTTC. Translating gives CASGLVLLSKETQYF.

In DNA form, the CDR3 reads TGTGCCAGCAGCCAGGAACCGGGACAGGGCCAGCACGAGCAGTACTTC. Its protein is CASSQEPGQGQHEQYF. V gene TRBV14 combines with J gene TRBJ2-7, with 9 bases identical to TRBD1. Germline lookup yields CDR1 SGHDN and CDR2 FVKESK. J was trimmed by 5 bases and V by 3 bases; bases with no gene match: 11. The length of the CDR3 is 16 residues.

The chain couples TRBV7-9 to TRBJ2-2; D not resolved. Germline assignment: CDR1 SEHNR and CDR2 FQNEAQ (reference sequence). Trimming cost V 3 bases and J 3 bases, with 11 bases left between them. CDR3 length: 15 residues. The DNA of the CDR3 is TGTGCCAGCAGCTTTGTTGGCAGCTACACCGGGGAGCTGTTTTTT. Residues: CASSFVGSYTGELFF.

V and J are TRBV7-3 and TRBJ2-1; no firm D call. The CDR3 covers 12 residues. Trimming took 6 bases from V and 6 from J, leaving 9 bases between them. CDR1 is SGHTA and CDR2 is FQGTGA in the germline V gene. The CDR3 DNA reads TGTGCCAGCAGGGGGTTGGGCAATGAGCAGTTCTTC. It codes for CASRGLGNEQFF.

The rearrangement joins TRBV7-2 to TRBJ2-7; D might be TRBD2 (5 bases). Germline V gene sequence: CDR1 SGHTA, CDR2 FQGNSA. V lost 5 bases, J lost 4 bases, and 9 bases lay in between. The CDR3 length is 12 residues. CDR3 coding DNA: TGTGCCAGCAGCCAAACGGGGTACGAGCAGTACTTC. Translation: CASSQTGYEQYF.

This chain connects TRBV28 to TRBJ2-7; D is undetermined. The CDR3 is 14 amino acids. Germline CDR1 is MDHEN and CDR2 is SYDVKM. Trimming cost V 2 bases and J 7 bases, with 15 bases left between them. CDR3 residues: CASSLGPGTEEQYF. CDR3 DNA sequence: TGTGCCAGCAGTTTAGGGCCAGGCACCGAGGAGCAGTACTTC.

This clone was observed once. Other DNA sequences within the sample encode an identical CDR3. The chain joins TRBV7-3 to TRBJ2-3, with 7 bases identical to TRBD2. V shed 0 bases, J shed 3 bases, and the junction held 3 bases outside the gene matches. CDR3 length: 15 residues. Looked up from germline, CDR1 is SGHTA and CDR2 is FQGTGA. This CDR3 reads CASSLTGGRTDTQYF. The CDR3 DNA reads as TGTGCCAGCAGCTTAACGGGCGGGAGAACAGATACGCAGTATTTT.

On this clone itself: One end of the junction does not line up with germline, which may come from a read error. CDR3 coding DNA: TGTGCCAGCAGTATATCGACTAGCCGACTCTACGAGCAGTACTTC. Translation gives CASSISTSRLYEQYF. The chain employs TRBV27 and TRBJ2-7; 7 bases map to TRBD2. This CDR3 spans 15 amino acids. Per the germline V gene, CDR1 is MNHEY and CDR2 is SMNVEV (reference sequence).

This CDR3 is CASSQYGEDNQPQHF. The CDR3 DNA is TGTGCCAGCAGCCAATATGGAGAGGACAATCAGCCCCAGCATTTT. This chain connects TRBV7-9 to TRBJ1-5; D ambiguous. The V gene lost 5 bases and the J gene lost 3 bases, with 14 bases spanning the gap. The CDR3 spans 15 residues. The germline CDR1 and CDR2 sequences are SEHNR and FQNEAQ (reference sequence).

DNA for the CDR3: TGTGCCAGCAGTTTCAGAAGTAACAATCAGCCCCAGCATTTT. This sequence encodes CASSFRSNNQPQHF. V and J are TRBV28 and TRBJ1-5, with D unresolved. CDR1 and CDR2 (germline): MDHEN, SYDVKM. The CDR3 has 14 amino acids. The V end was cut by 3 bases, the J end by 3 bases, with 9 bases between.

Concerning this clone itself: Additional DNA sequences in this sample encode the identical CDR3. The chain carries TRBV28 and TRBJ2-7; D is uncertain. Germline lookup yields CDR1 MDHEN and CDR2 SYDVKM. The CDR3 totals 13 residues. Trimming shortened V by 2 bases and J by 2 bases, and 7 bases separated the two germline ends. Written as DNA, the CDR3 is TGTGCCAGCAGTTTAAGAGGAACCTACGAGCAGTACTTC. Protein sequence: CASSLRGTYEQYF.

V usage is TRBV27 and J usage is TRBJ1-2, with D maybe TRBD1 (5 bases). The CDR3 covers 16 residues. With 5 bases removed from V and 2 bases from J, the gap between germline ends came to 18 bases. Germline CDR1 MNHEY, CDR2 SMNVEV (reference sequence). CDR3 nucleotides: TGTGCCAGCAGTCCAAGCGCGGGGGACGCCAACTATGGCTACACCTTC. It specifies CASSPSAGDANYGYTF.

The chain employs TRBV28 and TRBJ1-5; 7 nucleotides match TRBD1. J lost 5 bases, V lost 6 bases, and 10 bases had no gene match. Germline CDR1 MDHEN, CDR2 SYDVKM. The CDR3 extends over 15 amino acids. Here the CDR3 DNA reads TGTGCCAGCAGCGAAGGCCTTCAGGGGGATCAGCCCCAGCATTTT. Amino acids: CASSEGLQGDQPQHF.

This chain connects TRBV28 to TRBJ2-1, with D maybe TRBD2 (6 bases). Trimming stripped 6 bases from V and 9 bases from J, with 15 bases between. Germline lookup yields CDR1 MDHEN and CDR2 SYDVKM. The CDR3 sequence is 13 residues long. The CDR3 DNA reads as TGTGCCAGCAGCCCAAGTACGGAGGGTGAGCAGTTCTTC. Translating it yields CASSPSTEGEQFF.

The chain is built from TRBV5-1 and TRBJ2-3; a possible D gene is TRBD2 (6 bases). The CDR3 sequence is 16 residues long. From germline, CDR1 is SGHRS and CDR2 YFSETQ. Trimming took off 4 bases at V and 0 bases at J, with 15 bases between the two ends. The chain's CDR3 is CASSTRPGTSTDTQYF. The CDR3 coding sequence is TGCGCCAGCAGCACCCGCCCGGGGACTAGCACAGATACGCAGTATTTT.

The chain recombines TRBV27 with TRBJ1-5, with a weak D call TRBD1 (5 bases). CDR3 length equals 14 residues. Trimming stripped 1 base from V and 6 bases from J, with 10 bases between. Germline values: CDR1 MNHEY, CDR2 SMNVEV (reference sequence). CDR3 region: CASSLFRGSQPQHF. The CDR3 nucleotides read TGTGCCAGCAGTTTATTCCGGGGGAGTCAGCCCCAGCATTTT.

The chain employs TRBV7-6 and TRBJ2-7, with TRBD1 identical over 8 bases. This CDR3 region has 14 residues. V gave up 2 bases and J gave up 3 bases; unmatched junction bases: 3. The germline gives CDR1 SGHVS, CDR2 FNYEAQ. The CDR3 sequence: CASSLSTGGYEQYF. DNA of the CDR3: TGTGCCAGCAGCTTAAGTACAGGGGGCTACGAGCAGTACTTC.

This clone occurred once. The V and J genes are TRBV11-1 and TRBJ2-7; the match to TRBD2 covers 13 bases. This CDR3 spans 17 amino acids. Germline V gene data show CDR1 as SGHAT and CDR2 as FQDESV (reference sequence). The ends lost 8 bases at V and 5 bases at J; junction bases unmatched: 15. The CDR3 DNA sequence: TGTGCCAGCCAGTTTGGACTAGCGGGAGACGAATGGGACGAGCAGTACTTC. As protein: CASQFGLAGDEWDEQYF.

The rearrangement uses TRBV27 and TRBJ1-1, with D tentatively TRBD1 (5 bases). CDR1 is MNHEY, CDR2 SMNVEV, per germline (reference sequence). V gave up 4 bases and J gave up 0 bases, with 12 bases separating them. The CDR3 totals 15 residues. CDR3 amino acids: CASSWDWGMNTEAFF. The CDR3 DNA is TGTGCCAGCAGTTGGGACTGGGGTATGAACACTGAAGCTTTCTTT.